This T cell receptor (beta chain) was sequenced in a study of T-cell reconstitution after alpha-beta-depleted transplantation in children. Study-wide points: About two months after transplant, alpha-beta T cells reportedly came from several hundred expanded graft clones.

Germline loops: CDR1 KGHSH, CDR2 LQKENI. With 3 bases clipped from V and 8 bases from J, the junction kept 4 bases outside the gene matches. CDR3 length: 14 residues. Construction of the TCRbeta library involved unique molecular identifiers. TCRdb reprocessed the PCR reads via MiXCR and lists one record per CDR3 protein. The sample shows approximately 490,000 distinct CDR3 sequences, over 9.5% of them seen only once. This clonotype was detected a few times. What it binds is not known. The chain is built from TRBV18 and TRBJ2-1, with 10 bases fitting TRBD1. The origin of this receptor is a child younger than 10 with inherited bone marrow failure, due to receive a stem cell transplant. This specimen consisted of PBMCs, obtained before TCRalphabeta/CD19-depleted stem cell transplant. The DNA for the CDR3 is TGTGCCAGCTCACCCGGGACAGGGGATTATGAGCAGTTCTTC. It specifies CASSPGTGDYEQFF.